The 21 T cell receptor beta chains below all came from one sample that was sequenced in a study of blood T cell repertoires in COVID-19. The method was immunoSEQ multiplex PCR; TCRdb's version includes in-frame clones alone and lacks a portion of them. The sample has about 210,000 clones, 70% to 90% seen once; the top ten hold around 4%. Sequences were obtained from PBMCs or T cells enriched from blood (not recorded which). Receptors were obtained from a woman in her thirties or forties with acute COVID-19.

The V and J genes are TRBV27 and TRBJ2-7; 7 nucleotides match TRBD1. The CDR3 is 15 residues long. CDR1 and CDR2 (germline): MNHEY, SMNVEV (reference sequence). Losses at the gene ends were 6 bases for V and 1 base for J; bases not matched to a gene: 9. This CDR3 is CASSTRGIRSYEQYF. CDR3 DNA sequence: TGTGCCAGCAGCACCAGGGGGATCCGGTCCTACGAGCAGTACTTC.

The chain uses TRBV27 and TRBJ1-1; D call uncertain. The CDR3 is 14 amino acids. The V end lost 4 bases, the J end lost 1 base, and 10 bases lay between the germline ends. Germline lookup yields CDR1 MNHEY and CDR2 SMNVEV (reference sequence). CDR3 sequence reads: CASSWSGANTEAFF. The CDR3 coding sequence is TGTGCCAGCAGTTGGTCAGGTGCGAACACTGAAGCTTTCTTT.

This chain connects TRBV15 to TRBJ2-3; TRBD2 aligns across 13 bases. Per the germline V gene, CDR1 is LNHNV and CDR2 is YYDKDF (reference sequence). V trimming: 0 bases; J trimming: 5 bases; junction bases outside the gene matches: 11. CDR3 length: 19 amino acids. The CDR3 DNA follows: TGTGCCACCAGCAGAGATTCAGGCAGGACTAGCGGGAGTGGAGATACGCAGTATTTT. Protein: CATSRDSGRTSGSGDTQYF.

The chain employs TRBV5-1 and TRBJ1-5; 8 nucleotides line up with TRBD1. The V gene's germline CDR1 is SGHRS and CDR2 YFSETQ. CDR3 length: 14 amino acids. Losses at the gene ends were 4 bases for V and 7 bases for J; bases not matched to a gene: 7. The CDR3 is CASSVGQGGQPQHF. The CDR3, as DNA: TGCGCCAGCAGCGTAGGACAGGGCGGGCAGCCCCAGCATTTT.

The chain employs TRBV27 and TRBJ2-7; 7 bases map to TRBD1. Germline loops: CDR1 MNHEY, CDR2 SMNVEV (reference sequence). Germline trimming cut 5 bases from V and 3 bases from J; bases unmatched to any gene: 4. The CDR3 has 13 residues. CDR3 sequence reads: CASSKGQSYEQYF. The CDR3 bases are TGTGCCAGCAGTAAGGGACAGAGCTACGAGCAGTACTTC.

The chain recombines TRBV18 with TRBJ2-1, with 7 bases lining up with TRBD2. Germline CDR1 KGHSH, CDR2 LQKENI. The CDR3 is 16 residues long. The V gene end was trimmed by 3 bases and the J gene end by 0 bases; junction bases not matched to a gene: 5. This CDR3 reads CASSPFSGYSYNEQFF. CDR3 in DNA: TGTGCCAGCTCACCCTTTAGCGGGTACTCCTACAATGAGCAGTTCTTC.

This chain connects TRBV7-2 to TRBJ1-3; D may be TRBD1 (6 bases). The CDR3 spans 15 residues. In germline, CDR1 is SGHTA, CDR2 FQGNSA. V gave up 4 bases and J gave up 0 bases, with 10 bases separating them. CDR3 protein: CASSYGTSSGNTIYF. CDR3 in DNA: TGTGCCAGCAGCTACGGGACAAGCTCTGGAAACACCATATATTTT.

This clone showed up just once. V usage is TRBV28 and J usage is TRBJ2-7; 8 nucleotides agree with TRBD2. The V gene end was trimmed by 5 bases and the J gene end by 3 bases; junction bases not matched to a gene: 6. Germline V gene data show CDR1 as MDHEN and CDR2 as SYDVKM. The CDR3 has 14 residues. CDR3 bases: TGTGCCAGCAGTCAAGCGGGGGAGGTCTACGAGCAGTACTTC. Translating it yields CASSQAGEVYEQYF. The full variable domain, its missing parts supplied by reference TRBV28 and TRBJ2-7, is DVKVTQSSRYLVKRTGEKVFLECVQDMDHENMFWYRQDPGLGLRLIYFSYDVKMKEKGDIPEGYSVSREKKERFSLILESASTNQTSMYLCASSQAGEVYEQYFGPGTRLTVT.

Notes on this clone: One end of the junction fails to match germline, which may point to a read error. The chain recombines TRBV12-5 with TRBJ2-7; 11 nucleotides line up with TRBD1. The CDR3 loop spans 11 amino acids. The V gene's germline CDR1 is LGHNT and CDR2 FRNRAP. This CDR3 reads CASGADRGPHF. CDR3 coding DNA: TGTGCTAGTGGCGCGGACAGGGGGCCCCACTTC.

The chain carries TRBV5-1 and TRBJ2-7, with D perhaps matching TRBD2 (5 bases). Germline V gene lookup returns CDR1 SGHRS and CDR2 YFSETQ. V was clipped by 2 bases and J by 3 bases, with 9 bases between them. The CDR3 totals 13 residues. CDR3 nucleotide sequence: TGCGCCAGCAGCTTTACGGGGAACTACGAGCAGTACTTC. Translation gives CASSFTGNYEQYF.

The table lists this clone with many counts. The rearrangement links TRBV14 to TRBJ1-2; no definite D call. V was pared by 2 bases and J by 0 bases, with 10 bases between. Germline V gene lookup returns CDR1 SGHDN and CDR2 FVKESK. The CDR3 has 15 residues. The CDR3 DNA follows: TGTGCCAGCAGCCAACACAGTTCCCCTAACTATGGCTACACCTTC. This translates into CASSQHSSPNYGYTF.

The gene calls are TRBV12-2 and TRBJ2-2; the DNA was not used to check the table's D call, TRBD1. TRBV12-2 is termed a pseudogene. The CDR3 extends over 18 amino acids. CDR3 sequence: CASRLVSDNFSNTGELFF. CDR3 DNA sequence: TGTGCAAGTCGCTTAGTTTCCGACAATTTCTCGAACACCGGGGAGCTGTTTTTT.

The chain carries TRBV28 and TRBJ2-6; a weak D match, TRBD2 (5 bases). The ends were cut back, 8 bases at V and 4 bases at J, with 12 bases in the middle. The CDR3 length is 14 residues. In germline, CDR1 is MDHEN, CDR2 SYDVKM. The CDR3 DNA reads TGTGCCAGCGTGCTGGGGAGCGGGGCCAACGTCCTGACTTTC. Its protein product is CASVLGSGANVLTF.

This sequence joins TRBV7-2 and TRBJ1-5; D is possibly TRBD1 (6 bases). V lost 3 bases and J 4 bases, leaving 10 bases between the germline ends. Germline CDR1 and CDR2: SGHTA and FQGNSA. The CDR3 spans 14 residues. The CDR3 region has the DNA TGTGCCAGCAGCTTGGAACAGGGTAATCAGCCCCAGCATTTT. This translates into CASSLEQGNQPQHF.

The chain combines TRBV7-9 with TRBJ1-5; D is unclear. Trimming removed 4 bases at V and 1 base at J, with 11 bases between. The CDR3 is 15 amino acids. Germline lookup yields CDR1 SEHNR and CDR2 FQNEAQ (reference sequence). The CDR3 sequence is CASSSGASSNQPQHF. The CDR3 region has the DNA TGTGCCAGCAGCTCAGGCGCCAGCAGCAATCAGCCCCAGCATTTT.

The chain joins TRBV6-1 to TRBJ2-7; 7 bases are shared with TRBD1. Germline CDR1 MNHNS, CDR2 SASEGT. V gave up 4 bases and J gave up 3 bases; unmatched junction bases: 15. The CDR3 is 17 residues long. CDR3 nucleotides: TGTGCCAGCAGTGGACCCTTAAAGGGGGCGATCTACTACGAGCAGTACTTC. It translates to CASSGPLKGAIYYEQYF.

This clone is a singleton in its sample. The chain uses TRBV28 and TRBJ1-5, with unresolved D. From germline, CDR1 is MDHEN and CDR2 SYDVKM. Trimming left V 5 bases short and J 2 bases short, with 10 bases between. The CDR3 totals 14 residues. CDR3 sequence: CASSGGGGNQPQHF. The CDR3 DNA sequence: TGTGCCAGCAGTGGTGGAGGAGGCAATCAGCCCCAGCATTTT. Using reference TRBV28 and TRBJ1-5 for the parts outside the CDR3, the full variable domain is DVKVTQSSRYLVKRTGEKVFLECVQDMDHENMFWYRQDPGLGLRLIYFSYDVKMKEKGDIPEGYSVSREKKERFSLILESASTNQTSMYLCASSGGGGNQPQHFGDGTRLSIL.

This chain uses TRBV14 with TRBJ2-3, with TRBD2 matching over 12 bases. CDR3 length equals 17 residues. The V segment lost 0 bases and the J segment 4 bases; nucleotides outside the gene matches: 5. Germline values: CDR1 SGHDN, CDR2 FVKESK. The CDR3 DNA is TGTGCCAGCAGCCAAGATCTAGCGGGAGGGCCTGCAGATACGCAGTATTTT. Its translation is CASSQDLAGGPADTQYF.

The V call is TRBV4-3, the J call TRBJ1-2, with D unresolved. V lost 0 bases, J lost 8 bases, and 10 bases lay in between. Per germline, CDR1 LGHNA and CDR2 YSLEER. The CDR3 loop spans 13 amino acids. CDR3 in DNA: TGCGCCAGCAGCCAAGATGAGTCGCTAGGCTACACCTTC. Its translation is CASSQDESLGYTF.

This clone came up once. The V call is TRBV9, the J call TRBJ2-3; tentative D call: TRBD2 (6 bases). The CDR3 is 17 amino acids. Germline lookup yields CDR1 SGDLS and CDR2 YYNGEE. V was clipped by 0 bases and J by 0 bases, with 14 bases between them. CDR3 bases: TGTGCCAGCAGCGTAGGGCTCGGGCGGGATAGCACAGATACGCAGTATTTT. Translation gives CASSVGLGRDSTDTQYF.

The genes are TRBV19 and TRBJ1-1; D might be TRBD1 (6 bases). In germline, CDR1 is LNHDA, CDR2 SQIVND (reference sequence). CDR3 size: 15 residues. Trimming removed 7 bases at V and 0 bases at J, with 15 bases between. Here the CDR3 DNA reads TGTGCCAGTACCGAGGGGGGGCTGGTGAACACTGAAGCTTTCTTT. Encoded protein: CASTEGGLVNTEAFF.